The 13 T cell receptor beta chains below come from one sample, sequenced in a study of blood T cell repertoires in COVID-19. Produced via immunoSEQ multiplex PCR; TCRdb's table is partial and in-frame only. The sample has around 200,000 clones, more than 70% seen once. Sequencing was done on a sample of peripheral blood. Source of these receptors: a woman between 45 and 60 years old with acute or convalescent COVID-19.

This clone was seen more than once but under ten times. The chain couples TRBV7-2 to TRBJ2-3; D is unclear. Deletions cut 5 bases from V and 5 bases from J, with 14 bases between. Germline V gene lookup returns CDR1 SGHTA and CDR2 FQGNSA. The CDR3 is made up of 14 amino acids. The CDR3 region is CASSQPPRVDTQYF. CDR3 DNA: TGTGCCAGCAGCCAACCGCCCCGGGTAGATACGCAGTATTTT.

This chain uses TRBV9 with TRBJ2-1, with D possibly matching TRBD2 (5 bases). Germline V gives CDR1 SGDLS, CDR2 YYNGEE. The CDR3 runs 14 residues. V dropped 2 bases and J dropped 7 bases, with 13 bases sitting between them. In nucleotides, the CDR3 is TGTGCCAGCAGCGTCGGAGGAGTGGGTAATGAGCAGTTCTTC. This codes for CASSVGGVGNEQFF.

V and J are TRBV16 and TRBJ1-4, with D possibly being TRBD1 (5 bases). The CDR3 runs to 14 residues. V lost 4 bases and J lost 7, with 13 bases in between. CDR1 and CDR2 from the germline V gene are KGHSY and FQNENV. This CDR3 reads CASSPTAGSEKLFF. CDR3 sequence (DNA): TGTGCCAGCAGCCCGACAGCAGGTAGTGAAAAACTGTTTTTT.

This clone was observed a single time. The chain recombines TRBV30 with TRBJ2-1, with a possible D match to TRBD2 (5 bases). The germline V gene encodes CDR1 GTSNPN and CDR2 SVGIG (reference sequence). This CDR3 has 12 residues. V was clipped by 7 bases and J by 6 bases, with 13 bases between them. DNA of the CDR3: TGTGCCTACCTAGCCAGGTTCAATGAGCAGTTCTTC. Residues: CAYLARFNEQFF.

The chain links TRBV27 to TRBJ2-3, with a possible D match to TRBD1 (5 bases). The CDR3 totals 16 residues. Germline CDR1 and CDR2: MNHEY and SMNVEV (reference sequence). V was pared by 2 bases and J by 3 bases, with 15 bases between. As DNA, the CDR3 is TGTGCCAGCAGTTTAGGGGCTGTCCTAGGGACAGATACGCAGTATTTT. It translates to CASSLGAVLGTDTQYF.

This chain joins TRBV28 and TRBJ1-4, with TRBD1 matching over 7 bases. Germline V lookup: CDR1 MDHEN, CDR2 SYDVKM. There are 15 residues in the CDR3. With V trimmed by 6 bases and J by 7 bases, 11 bases remained unmatched. The CDR3 DNA sequence: TGTGCCAGCAGCCCAGGGGGAGGCCCGGGTGAAAAACTGTTTTTT. As protein: CASSPGGGPGEKLFF.

V gene TRBV24-1 combines with J gene TRBJ2-5; 8 positions agree with TRBD1. After removal of 3 bases from V and 9 bases from J, the junction contained 8 bases not matched to a gene. The CDR3 contains 14 residues. CDR1 is KGHDR, CDR2 SFDVKD, per germline. CDR3 sequence: CATSDPGGGSAQYF. The CDR3 DNA sequence: TGTGCCACCAGTGATCCAGGGGGCGGAAGCGCCCAGTACTTC.

As regards this clone: The same CDR3 can be traced to other DNA sequences in this sample. The CDR3 DNA sequence: TGTGCCAGCAGCCCGGGACTGGCATACAATGAGCAGTTCTTC. Its protein product is CASSPGLAYNEQFF. The V and J genes are TRBV6-5 and TRBJ2-1, with TRBD2 as a possible D gene (6 bases). The CDR3 totals 14 residues. The V end lost 6 bases, the J end lost 4 bases, and 13 bases lay between the germline ends. Germline CDR1 MNHEY, CDR2 SVGAGI.

V and J are TRBV11-2 and TRBJ2-3, with D possibly TRBD2 on 5 matching bases. The germline gives CDR1 SGHAT, CDR2 FQNNGV. Trimming shortened V by 1 base and J by 0 bases, and 11 bases separated the two germline ends. The CDR3 spans 16 residues. The CDR3 DNA is TGTGCCAGCAGCTTAGTTGCGGGCGCGAGCACAGATACGCAGTATTTT. Protein sequence: CASSLVAGASTDTQYF.

The rearrangement uses TRBV7-3 and TRBJ2-7; unclear D gene. Trimming stripped 1 base from V and 3 bases from J, with 10 bases between. This CDR3 region has 14 residues. Germline V CDR1 and CDR2: SGHTA, FQGTGA. CDR3 in DNA: TGTGCCAGCAGCTTAAATGGCGGATACTACGAGCAGTACTTC. It translates to CASSLNGGYYEQYF.

This clone came up once. At the DNA level, this CDR3 is encoded by other sequences in the same sample as well. The rearrangement joins TRBV20-1 to TRBJ2-2, with D hard to call. Germline V gene sequence: CDR1 DFQATT, CDR2 SNEGSKA (reference sequence). V lost 5 bases and J lost 4, with 5 bases in between. CDR3 length equals 11 residues. CDR3 nucleotide sequence: TGCAGTGCTCCCCGCACCGGGGAGCTGTTTTTT. Its translation is CSAPRTGELFF.

The chain links TRBV3-1 (or the pseudogene TRBV3-2) to TRBJ2-7; TRBD2 might be the D (6 bases). V shed 4 bases and J shed 4 bases, with 8 bases lying between them. The CDR3 spans 12 residues. CDR1 and CDR2 from the germline V gene are LGHDT and YNNKEL (reference sequence). The CDR3 loop reads CASSRGEYEQYF. The CDR3 DNA reads TGTGCCAGCAGCCGGGGGGAGTACGAGCAGTACTTC.

The chain has TRBV6-6 and TRBJ2-1, with a possible D match to TRBD2 (5 bases). CDR3 length: 14 amino acids. The V gene lost 4 bases and the J gene lost 7 bases, with 14 bases spanning the gap. Germline CDR1 MNHNY, CDR2 SVGAGI (reference sequence). DNA for the CDR3: TGTGCCAGCAGTTCCGGGGATCAAGGGAATGAGCAGTTCTTC. Protein sequence: CASSSGDQGNEQFF.